What follows describes a single T cell receptor (beta chain). The sample is drawn from a study of shared clonotypes between healthy human individuals. Cells designated naive CD8 were CD45RO-negative and were positively selected for CCR7, with terminally differentiated effector memory CD45RA+ cells excluded. V lost 0 bases and J 3 bases, leaving 14 bases between the germline ends. In germline, CDR1 is SGDLS, CDR2 YYNGEE. The CDR3 is 16 residues long. The repertoire was sequenced with immunoSEQ multiplex PCR; TCRdb's copy has only in-frame clones and lacks some. The sample lists fewer than 850,000 clones, about 96% occurring once.

The chain uses TRBV9 and TRBJ2-3; weak D call: TRBD2 (6 bases). The receptor comes from a man aged 25-45 years in good health. Sequenced input: naive CD8+ T cells sorted from blood. This chain's CDR3 is CASSVDGGMVTDTQYF. CDR3 sequence (DNA): TGTGCCAGCAGCGTAGATGGCGGGATGGTGACAGATACGCAGTATTTT.